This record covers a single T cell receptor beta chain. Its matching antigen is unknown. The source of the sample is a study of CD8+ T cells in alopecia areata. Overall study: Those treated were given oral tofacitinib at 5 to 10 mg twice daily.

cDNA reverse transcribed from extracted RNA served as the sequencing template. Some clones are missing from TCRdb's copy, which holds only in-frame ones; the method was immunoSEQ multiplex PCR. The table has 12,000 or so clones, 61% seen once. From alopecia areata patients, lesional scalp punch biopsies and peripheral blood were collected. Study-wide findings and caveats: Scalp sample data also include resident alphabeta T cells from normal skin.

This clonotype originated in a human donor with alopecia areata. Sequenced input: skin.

The CDR3 DNA follows: TGTGCCAGCAGTCCTCGGACAGGGAGCTCCTACGAGCAGTACTTC. Translation gives CASSPRTGSSYEQYF. The chain has TRBV27 and TRBJ2-7; 8 positions match TRBD1. CDR3 length equals 15 residues. With V trimmed by 5 bases and J by 0 bases, 6 bases remained unmatched. From germline, CDR1 is MNHEY and CDR2 SMNVEV (reference sequence).